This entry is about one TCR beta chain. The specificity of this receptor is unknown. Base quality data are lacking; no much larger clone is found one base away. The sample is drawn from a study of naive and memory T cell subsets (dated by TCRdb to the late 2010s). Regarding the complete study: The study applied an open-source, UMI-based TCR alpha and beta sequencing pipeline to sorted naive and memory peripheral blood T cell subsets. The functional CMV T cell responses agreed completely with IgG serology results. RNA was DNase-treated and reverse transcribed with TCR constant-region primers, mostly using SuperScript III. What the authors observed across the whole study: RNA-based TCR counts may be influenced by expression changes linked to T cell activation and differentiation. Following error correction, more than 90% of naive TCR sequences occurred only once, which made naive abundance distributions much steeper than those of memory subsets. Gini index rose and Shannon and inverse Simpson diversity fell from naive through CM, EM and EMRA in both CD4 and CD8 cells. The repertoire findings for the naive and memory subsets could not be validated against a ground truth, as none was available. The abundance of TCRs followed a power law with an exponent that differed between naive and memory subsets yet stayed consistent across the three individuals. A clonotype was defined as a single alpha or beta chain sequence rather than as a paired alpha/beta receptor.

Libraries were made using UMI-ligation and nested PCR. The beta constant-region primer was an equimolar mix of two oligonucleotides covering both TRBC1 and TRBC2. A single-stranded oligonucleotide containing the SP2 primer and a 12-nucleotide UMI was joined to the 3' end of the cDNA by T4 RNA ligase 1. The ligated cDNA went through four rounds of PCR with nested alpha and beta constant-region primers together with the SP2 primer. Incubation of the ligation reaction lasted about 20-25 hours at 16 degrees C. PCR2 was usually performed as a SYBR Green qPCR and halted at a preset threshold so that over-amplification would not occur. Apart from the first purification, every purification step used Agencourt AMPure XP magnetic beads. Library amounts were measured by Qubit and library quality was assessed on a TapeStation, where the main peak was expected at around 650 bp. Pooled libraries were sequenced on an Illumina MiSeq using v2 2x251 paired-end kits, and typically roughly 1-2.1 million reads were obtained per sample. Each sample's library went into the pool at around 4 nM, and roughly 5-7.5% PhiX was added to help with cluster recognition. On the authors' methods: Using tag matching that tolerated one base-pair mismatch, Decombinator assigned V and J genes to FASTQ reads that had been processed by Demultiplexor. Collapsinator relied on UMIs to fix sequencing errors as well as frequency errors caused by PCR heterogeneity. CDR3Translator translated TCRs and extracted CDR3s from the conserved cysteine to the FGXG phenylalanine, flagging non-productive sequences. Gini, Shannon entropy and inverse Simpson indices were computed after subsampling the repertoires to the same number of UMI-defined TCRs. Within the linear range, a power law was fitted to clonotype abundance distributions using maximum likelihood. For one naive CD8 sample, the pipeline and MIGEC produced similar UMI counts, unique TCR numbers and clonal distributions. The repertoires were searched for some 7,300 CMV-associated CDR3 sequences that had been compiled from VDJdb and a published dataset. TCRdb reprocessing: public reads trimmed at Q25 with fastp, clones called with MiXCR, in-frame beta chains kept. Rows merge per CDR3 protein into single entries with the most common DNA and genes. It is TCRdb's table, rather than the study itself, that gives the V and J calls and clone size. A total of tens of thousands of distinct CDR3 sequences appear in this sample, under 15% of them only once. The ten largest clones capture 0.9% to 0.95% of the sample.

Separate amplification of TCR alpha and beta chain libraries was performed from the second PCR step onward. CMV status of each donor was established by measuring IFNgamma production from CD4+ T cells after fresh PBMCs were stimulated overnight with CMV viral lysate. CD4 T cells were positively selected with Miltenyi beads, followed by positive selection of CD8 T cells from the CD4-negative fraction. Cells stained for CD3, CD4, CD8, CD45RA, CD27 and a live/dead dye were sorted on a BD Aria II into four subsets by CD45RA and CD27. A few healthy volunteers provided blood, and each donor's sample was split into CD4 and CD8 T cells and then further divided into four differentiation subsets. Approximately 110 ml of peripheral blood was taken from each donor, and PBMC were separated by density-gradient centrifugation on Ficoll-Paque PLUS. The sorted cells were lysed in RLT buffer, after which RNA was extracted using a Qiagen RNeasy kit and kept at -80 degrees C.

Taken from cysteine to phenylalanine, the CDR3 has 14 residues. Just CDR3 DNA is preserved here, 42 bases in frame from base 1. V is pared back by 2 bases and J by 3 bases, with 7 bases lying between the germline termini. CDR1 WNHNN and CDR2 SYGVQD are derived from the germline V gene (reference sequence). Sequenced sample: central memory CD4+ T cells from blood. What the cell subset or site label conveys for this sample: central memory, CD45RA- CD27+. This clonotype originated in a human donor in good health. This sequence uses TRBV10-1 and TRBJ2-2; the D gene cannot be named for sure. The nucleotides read TGCGCCAGCAGTGAGGTCAGAGACACCGGGGAGCTGTTTTTT. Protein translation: CASSEVRDTGELFF.